This T cell receptor beta chain was identified in a study of OX40 agonist ivuxolimab in advanced cancers. Study at large: Of mixed ages from about 23 to 85 and averaging around 60 years, the group was just under 85% male. Patients with prior anti-PD-1, anti-PD-L1 or anti-CTLA-4 therapy were eligible; approximately 40% had some. General observations from the study: Averaged across samples, CD8+ T cells carried more expanded clones than CD4+ did. Clones of CD4+ and CD8+ blood T cells grew by week 6 at doses of 0.1 to 3.0 mg/kg.

TCRdb's table, derived via immunoSEQ multiplex PCR, lists solely in-frame clones and lacks some. The sample carries under 80,000 clones, 88% recorded once. Regarding this clone: Antigen specificity is unknown.

The V gene lost 4 bases and the J gene lost 4 bases, with 9 bases spanning the gap. CDR3 length: 13 residues. CDR1 and CDR2 (germline): SGHDN, FVKESK. The V call is TRBV14, the J call TRBJ2-3; possible D gene TRBD2, 6 bases. This sample comprised CD4+ or CD8+ T cells sorted from blood, obtained in a trial of the OX40 agonist ivuxolimab. This sequence was found in an adult with an advanced solid tumor such as melanoma, head and neck, liver or kidney cancer. The CDR3 region has the DNA TGTGCCAGCAGCCTCGGGGGTTCAGATACGCAGTATTTT. It is translated as CASSLGGSDTQYF.